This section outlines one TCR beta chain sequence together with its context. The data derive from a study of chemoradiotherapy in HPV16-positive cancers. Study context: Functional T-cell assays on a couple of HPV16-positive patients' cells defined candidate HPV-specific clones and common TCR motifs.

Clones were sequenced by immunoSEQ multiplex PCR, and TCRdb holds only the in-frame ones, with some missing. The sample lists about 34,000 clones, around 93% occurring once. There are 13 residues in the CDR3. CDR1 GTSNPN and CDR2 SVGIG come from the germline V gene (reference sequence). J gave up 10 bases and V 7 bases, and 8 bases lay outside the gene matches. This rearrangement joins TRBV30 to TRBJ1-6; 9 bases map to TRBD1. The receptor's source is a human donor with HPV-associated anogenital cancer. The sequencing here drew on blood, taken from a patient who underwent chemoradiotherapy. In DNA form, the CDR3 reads TGTGCCTACACAACAGGGGGCGGGTCACCCCTCCACTTT. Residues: CAYTTGGGSPLHF.